This T cell receptor beta chain was sequenced in a study of T cell clones after liver transplantation. Study as a whole: Samples came from ITN030ST, which attempted immunosuppression withdrawal within 2 years of liver transplantation. Samples came pre-transplant, pre-randomization before withdrawal, and post-randomization after withdrawal ended. Tolerance: complete withdrawal held at least one year, liver enzymes staying within twice normal. Study-wide results and limits: Circulating graft-donor-reactive CD4 TCRbeta sequences fell significantly post-transplant in most of the 8 subjects.

Profiled with immunoSEQ multiplex PCR; TCRdb holds only in-frame clones, not every one. The data show 65,000 to 70,000 clones, 90% to 95% seen once. Concerning this clone: The antigen remains undetermined.

V gave up 3 bases and J gave up 8 bases, with 4 bases separating them. This CDR3 has 9 amino acids. Germline V gene data show CDR1 as DFQATT and CDR2 as SNEGSKA (reference sequence). This receptor was obtained from a human patient who received a liver transplant. Some T cells may arise from the graft donor. The J gene is TRBJ1-2, the V gene TRBV20-1, with D unresolved. The sequencing used CD4+ T cells from blood, collected less than 27 months after liver transplant. The CDR3 nucleotides are TGCAGTGCTAGTTCCGGCTACACCTTC. It codes for CSASSGYTF.